The entry that follows covers one T cell receptor beta chain sequence. Trimming removed 5 bases at V and 3 bases at J, with 9 bases between. This CDR3 has 13 amino acids. The germline V gene encodes CDR1 SGHVS and CDR2 FQNEAQ. The record originates from a study of T cell responses to AZD1222 COVID-19 vaccine. Sequencing used immunoSEQ multiplex PCR; TCRdb keeps in-frame clones, though not all of them. In the table there are under 170,000 clones, 92% of which are singletons. Analyses pooled second doses at about 4 or about 12 weeks. The chain recombines TRBV7-8 with TRBJ2-3; no definite D call. The TCR sequence derives from an adult who received the AZD1222 COVID-19 vaccine. Source: peripheral blood, taken 28 days after the second AZD1222 dose. Here the CDR3 reads CASSQTGTDTQYF. For the CDR3, the DNA is TGTGCCAGCAGCCAGACTGGGACAGATACGCAGTATTTT.